The 10 T cell receptor beta chains below all came from one sample that was sequenced in a study of beta chain features in type 1 diabetes. Isolated RNA was reverse transcribed in full, so expressed TCRB transcripts were sequenced. TCRdb keeps only in-frame clones here, not all; method: immunoSEQ multiplex PCR. The sample lists about 900,000 clones, about a sixth seen once, with around 0.02% in the top ten. Specimen: naive CD4+ T cells from blood. These receptors were obtained from a woman aged 18-29 years in good health.

The V gene is TRBV28, the J gene TRBJ1-4, with no clear D. Germline V gives CDR1 MDHEN, CDR2 SYDVKM. Deletions cut 6 bases from V and 0 bases from J, with 11 bases between. The CDR3 totals 15 residues. The CDR3 nucleotides read TGTGCCAGCAGCTCCGGAACCACAACTAATGAAAAACTGTTTTTT. Its protein is CASSSGTTTNEKLFF.

J is TRBJ2-4 and V is TRBV2; 7 nucleotides agree with TRBD1. V trimming: 11 bases; J trimming: 3 bases; junction bases outside the gene matches: 10. CDR1 SNHLY and CDR2 FYNNEI come from the germline V gene. This CDR3 region has 14 residues. CDR3: CAGNRGPGKNIQYF. The CDR3 DNA reads TGTGCCGGAAACAGGGGTCCAGGCAAAAACATTCAGTACTTC.

This chain joins TRBV7-9 and TRBJ1-5, with no clear D. The germline V gene encodes CDR1 SEHNR and CDR2 FQNEAQ (reference sequence). Trimming stripped 3 bases from V and 3 bases from J, with 6 bases between. This CDR3 comprises 13 residues. In DNA form, the CDR3 reads TGTGCCAGCAGCTTCCGGGACAATCAGCCCCAGCATTTT. It codes for CASSFRDNQPQHF.

Notes on this clone: A read error may account for a junction end that differs from germline. This chain links TRBV5-4 with TRBJ2-1; unclear D gene. CDR1 is SGHNT and CDR2 is YYREEE in the germline V gene (reference sequence). This CDR3 comprises 12 residues. CDR3: CASSQDRSEQFF. CDR3 in DNA: TGCGCCAGCAGCCAAGATCGAAGTGAGCAGTTCTTC.

The gene calls are TRBV10-3 and TRBJ2-7; D perhaps matches TRBD1 (5 bases). CDR1 is ENHRY and CDR2 is SYGVKD in the germline V gene. Trimming took off 2 bases at V and 6 bases at J, with 8 bases between the two ends. This CDR3 spans 12 amino acids. The CDR3 DNA reads TGTGCCATCAGTGAGGACAGCTCCGAGCAGTACTTC. Amino acid sequence: CAISEDSSEQYF.

V usage is TRBV27 and J usage is TRBJ2-3, with D maybe TRBD2 (6 bases). Between the trimmed V and J ends, which lost 3 bases and 8 bases, there was a span of 12 bases. CDR1 MNHEY and CDR2 SMNVEV come from the germline V gene (reference sequence). There are 13 residues in the CDR3. CDR3 in amino acids: CASSFSSSVTQYF. The CDR3 DNA reads TGTGCCAGCAGTTTTTCCTCTAGCGTTACGCAGTATTTT.

This rearrangement joins TRBV5-6 to TRBJ2-3; no clear D. Germline V gene sequence: CDR1 SGHDT, CDR2 YYEEEE. The V end lost 0 bases, the J end lost 6 bases, and 11 bases lay between the germline ends. This CDR3 comprises 14 residues. The CDR3 DNA sequence: TGTGCCAGCAGCTTGGCCAAATGGGTGGATACGCAGTATTTT. As protein: CASSLAKWVDTQYF.

This clone occurred a few times. This sequence joins TRBV18 and TRBJ1-4; 7 nucleotides match TRBD1. Germline loops: CDR1 KGHSH, CDR2 LQKENI. V lost 2 bases, J lost 0 bases, and 9 bases stayed unmatched. CDR3 length: 18 amino acids. In nucleotides, the CDR3 is TGTGCCAGCTCACCAAACAGACCGGGACAGACAACTAATGAAAAACTGTTTTTT. Amino acid sequence: CASSPNRPGQTTNEKLFF. Drawing the rest from reference TRBV18 and TRBJ1-4, the complete variable domain is NAGVMQNPRHLVRRRGQEARLRCSPMKGHSHVYWYRQLPEEGLKFMVYLQKENIIDESGMPKERFSAEFPKEGPSILRIQQVVRGDSAAYFCASSPNRPGQTTNEKLFFGSGTQLSVL.

The rearrangement uses TRBV5-8 and TRBJ2-1; 10 bases align to TRBD2. The CDR3 length is 15 residues. The V gene end was trimmed by 2 bases and the J gene end by 4 bases; junction bases not matched to a gene: 3. Germline V gives CDR1 SGHTS, CDR2 YDEGEE. CDR3 nucleotides: TGTGCCAGCAGCTTAGGACTAGCGGATTACAATGAGCAGTTCTTC. Its protein is CASSLGLADYNEQFF.

The chain uses TRBV7-9 and TRBJ2-7, with a tentative D call TRBD2 (6 bases). CDR1 is SEHNR, CDR2 FQNEAQ, per germline (reference sequence). CDR3 size: 12 residues. Trimming left V 2 bases short and J 7 bases short, with 9 bases between. CDR3 DNA sequence: TGTGCCAGCAGCTTAACCGCGGGGGAGCAGTACTTC. It specifies CASSLTAGEQYF.